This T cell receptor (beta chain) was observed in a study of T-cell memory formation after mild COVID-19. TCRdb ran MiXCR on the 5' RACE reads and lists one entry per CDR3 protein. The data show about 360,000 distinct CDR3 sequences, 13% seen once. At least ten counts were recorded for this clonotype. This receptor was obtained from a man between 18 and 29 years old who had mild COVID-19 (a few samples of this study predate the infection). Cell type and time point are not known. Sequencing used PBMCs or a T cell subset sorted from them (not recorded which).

The CDR3 reads CASTKKQGRDTGELFF. The CDR3 nucleotides are TGTGCCAGCACCAAGAAACAGGGGCGAGACACCGGGGAGCTGTTTTTT. The V and J genes are TRBV5-5 and TRBJ2-2; TRBD1 agrees at 7 bases. The CDR3 contains 16 residues. The ends lost 6 bases at V and 3 bases at J; junction bases unmatched: 11. The germline gives CDR1 SGHKS, CDR2 YYEKEE (reference sequence).